Following are 23 T cell receptor beta chains from one sample sequenced in a study of post-analysis software for immune sequencing data. TCR beta cDNA libraries had unique molecular identifiers. TCRdb re-analysed the PCR reads in MiXCR, keeping a single row per CDR3 protein. In the table there are hundreds of thousands of distinct CDR3 sequences, under 55% of which are singletons. Their antigen targets remain unknown. General study results and limits: Patients carried 5 or 6 TRBV segments more frequently than controls did, and TRBV5-6, TRBV5-1 and TRBV20-1 were among them.

The specimen sequenced was blood. The receptors were gathered from a girl aged 5 to 17 with multiple sclerosis.

The chain links TRBV5-1 to TRBJ1-1; no definite D call. The germline gives CDR1 SGHRS, CDR2 YFSETQ. The V end lost 4 bases, the J end lost 4 bases, and 11 bases lay between the germline ends. This CDR3 region has 13 residues. CDR3 nucleotides: TGCGCCAGCAGCGGAGACACGAGCACTGAAGCTTTCTTT. It yields the protein CASSGDTSTEAFF.

There are a few counts of this clonotype. The gene calls are TRBV5-1 and TRBJ2-7, with 13 bases aligning to TRBD2. Germline CDR1 is SGHRS and CDR2 is YFSETQ. V gave up 0 bases and J gave up 0 bases; unmatched junction bases: 3. This CDR3 contains 17 residues. CDR3 sequence: CASSLDGLAGDSYEQYF. The CDR3 coding sequence is TGCGCCAGCAGCTTGGATGGACTAGCGGGAGACTCCTACGAGCAGTACTTC.

This clonotype was counted between two and nine times. The chain carries TRBV7-9 and TRBJ2-3; no clear D. Germline V gene data show CDR1 as SEHNR and CDR2 as FQNEAQ (reference sequence). This CDR3 contains 12 residues. Trimming pared 6 bases from V and 2 bases from J, leaving 6 bases between. The CDR3 spells CASRIVTDTQYF. The CDR3 DNA follows: TGTGCCAGCAGGATTGTCACAGATACGCAGTATTTT.

There are a few counts of this clonotype. The chain uses TRBV25-1 and TRBJ2-5, with 7 bases fitting TRBD1. CDR1 and CDR2 (germline): MGHDK, SYGVNS. The V segment lost 1 base and the J segment 2 bases; nucleotides outside the gene matches: 7. This CDR3 has 16 amino acids. The CDR3 sequence is CASSELGGSGQETQYF. The CDR3 DNA reads as TGTGCCAGCAGTGAATTAGGGGGCTCAGGGCAAGAGACCCAGTACTTC.

This clonotype was observed a handful of times. The chain recombines TRBV18 with TRBJ2-1, with D possibly matching TRBD2 (6 bases). The V gene's germline CDR1 is KGHSH and CDR2 LQKENI. CDR3 size: 15 residues. V lost 1 base and J 8 bases, leaving 15 bases between the germline ends. The CDR3 here is CASSPLVGSVDEQFF. CDR3 DNA: TGTGCCAGCTCACCACTCGTCGGGAGTGTCGATGAGCAGTTCTTC.

This clonotype was counted a single time. The rearrangement joins TRBV7-2 to TRBJ1-1, with a possible D match to TRBD1 (5 bases). V was shortened by 3 bases and J by 1 base, with 12 bases between the two germline ends. The CDR3 consists of 15 residues. Germline CDR1 and CDR2: SGHTA and FQGNSA. CDR3 protein: CASSLSGRENTEAFF. The CDR3 bases are TGTGCCAGCAGCTTGAGCGGCAGGGAGAACACTGAAGCTTTCTTT.

As for this clonotype: This may stem from a read error, because a much larger clone lies one nucleotide away. V usage is TRBV20-1 and J usage is TRBJ2-1; TRBD2 agrees at 8 bases. The length of the CDR3 is 14 residues. CDR1 is DFQATT and CDR2 is SNEGSKA in the germline V gene (reference sequence). Trimming took 3 bases from V and 5 from J; bases not matched to a gene: 6. The CDR3 loop reads CSASRAGVDNEQFF. The CDR3 DNA sequence: TGCAGTGCTAGTCGAGCGGGAGTTGACAATGAGCAGTTCTTC.

This clonotype has more than one count but fewer than ten. The chain is built from TRBV10-3 and TRBJ2-1; 9 bases align to TRBD1. Losses at the gene ends were 10 bases for V and 8 bases for J; bases not matched to a gene: 9. From germline, CDR1 is ENHRY and CDR2 SYGVKD. The CDR3 contains 13 residues. The CDR3 loop reads CATRGTGKDEQFF. CDR3 nucleotides: TGTGCCACCCGGGGGACAGGGAAAGATGAGCAGTTCTTC.

The table lists this clonotype with a few counts. This chain links TRBV5-5 with TRBJ2-7; TRBD2 might be the D (6 bases). The end of the DNA aligns better with TRBJ2-5, so the J call may be wrong. The CDR3 covers 13 residues. Germline lookup yields CDR1 SGHKS and CDR2 YYEKEE (reference sequence). CDR3 sequence: CASSFGREETQYF. DNA for the CDR3: TGTGCCAGCAGCTTCGGACGGGAGGAGACCCAGTACTTC.

In the case of this clonotype: The junction and the germline gene differ at one end; a read error may be behind it. The chain is built from TRBV4-1 and TRBJ2-7, with D possibly TRBD1 on 7 matching bases. Germline-derived CDR1 and CDR2 are MGHRA and YSYEKL. This CDR3 comprises 17 residues. CDR3 protein: CASSQGGAYRGLYKQYF. The CDR3 DNA sequence: TGCGCCAGCAGCCAAGGAGGCGCCTACAGGGGACTCTACAAGCAGTACTTC.

The chain recombines TRBV9 with TRBJ2-7; TRBD1 aligns across 7 bases. V dropped 6 bases and J dropped 5; count of bases not matched to a gene: 11. CDR1 and CDR2 (germline): SGDLS, YYNGEE. The CDR3 sequence is 14 residues long. As DNA, the CDR3 is TGTGCCAGCAATAACAGGGGAACAGCGGACGAGCAGTACTTC. The encoded protein is CASNNRGTADEQYF.

The gene calls are TRBV2 and TRBJ2-1, with 13 bases lining up with TRBD2. Germline CDR1 reads SNHLY; CDR2 reads FYNNEI. CDR3 length equals 17 residues. With 7 bases clipped from V and 7 bases from J, the junction kept 13 bases outside the gene matches. CDR3 amino acids: CASTWTSGSVGRNEQFF. CDR3 in DNA: TGTGCCAGCACCTGGACTAGCGGGAGCGTCGGAAGGAATGAGCAGTTCTTC.

The chain uses TRBV20-1 and TRBJ1-5, with a tentative D call TRBD1 (6 bases). V lost 1 base and J lost 3, with 19 bases in between. CDR1 and CDR2 from the germline V gene are DFQATT and SNEGSKA (reference sequence). The CDR3 runs 17 residues. CDR3 protein: CSARAVGARTSNQPQHF. CDR3 sequence (DNA): TGCAGTGCTAGAGCCGTGGGGGCCAGGACCTCCAATCAGCCCCAGCATTTT.

V gene TRBV27 combines with J gene TRBJ1-5; D is unclear. Germline V gene data show CDR1 as MNHEY and CDR2 as SMNVEV (reference sequence). The CDR3 has 10 amino acids. DNA of the CDR3: TGTGCAAAGACCAATCAGCCCCAGCATTTT. Amino acids: CAKTNQPQHF.

In its sample, this clonotype was seen a few times. This chain uses TRBV28 with TRBJ1-5; 8 positions agree with TRBD1. J gave up 5 bases and V 6 bases, and 9 bases lay outside the gene matches. CDR1 and CDR2 from the germline V gene are MDHEN and SYDVKM. This CDR3 has 15 residues. CDR3 residues: CASSLLDREDQPQHF. The CDR3 nucleotides are TGTGCCAGCAGCCTCCTGGACAGGGAAGATCAGCCCCAGCATTTT.

This rearrangement joins TRBV20-1 to TRBJ2-1, with D possibly called TRBD1 or TRBD2 (5 bases each). Trimming left V 1 base short and J 9 bases short, with 16 bases between. Germline assignment: CDR1 DFQATT and CDR2 SNEGSKA (reference sequence). The CDR3 totals 14 residues. CDR3 sequence reads: CSARVRQAGAEQFF. DNA of the CDR3: TGCAGTGCTAGAGTTCGGCAGGCCGGGGCTGAGCAGTTCTTC.

The chain is built from TRBV15 and TRBJ2-1; 9 bases line up with TRBD2. CDR1 is LNHNV, CDR2 YYDKDF, per germline (reference sequence). Unmatched junction bases numbered 7, after V lost 2 bases and J lost 8 bases. The CDR3 runs to 15 residues. CDR3 in DNA: TGTGCCACCAGCAGACCTGGACTAGCGAACGATGAGCAGTTCTTC. Protein sequence: CATSRPGLANDEQFF.

This clonotype was observed a handful of times. The J gene is TRBJ2-3, the V gene TRBV28; D may be TRBD1 (6 bases). V gave up 2 bases and J gave up 3 bases, with 12 bases separating them. This CDR3 is 15 amino acids long. The germline gives CDR1 MDHEN, CDR2 SYDVKM. The CDR3, as DNA: TGTGCCAGCAGTTTACAGGGGCTTAGGACAGATACGCAGTATTTT. Translation gives CASSLQGLRTDTQYF.

Only a few counts were recorded for this clonotype. The V gene is TRBV4-1, the J gene TRBJ1-2, with 11 bases fitting TRBD1. Germline lookup yields CDR1 MGHRA and CDR2 YSYEKL. The CDR3 covers 16 residues. With 1 base clipped from V and 4 bases from J, the junction kept 5 bases outside the gene matches. CDR3 protein: CASSQGGTGGVYGYTF. The CDR3 DNA sequence: TGCGCCAGCAGCCAAGGAGGGACAGGGGGTGTCTATGGCTACACCTTC.

The J gene is TRBJ2-7, the V gene TRBV6-2 or TRBV6-3; possible D gene TRBD2, 6 bases. In germline, CDR1 is MNHEY, CDR2 SVGEGT. This CDR3 comprises 15 residues. V was clipped by 6 bases and J by 1 base, with 16 bases between them. This CDR3 reads CASRSPSVGSYEQYF. CDR3 coding DNA: TGTGCCAGCAGGTCCCCTAGCGTGGGATCCTACGAGCAGTACTTC.

The chain has TRBV6-5 and TRBJ2-3; 8 bases agree with TRBD2. Trimming cost V 11 bases and J 4 bases; bases outside gene matches: 23. This CDR3 spans 18 amino acids. Germline V gives CDR1 MNHEY, CDR2 SVGAGI. The CDR3: CAGSYSGWGGRTADTQYF. CDR3 in DNA: TGTGCCGGTAGTTACTCGGGTTGGGGCGGGAGGACGGCAGATACGCAGTATTTT.

The chain uses TRBV20-1 and TRBJ1-1; TRBD1 aligns across 7 bases. J gave up 1 base and V 3 bases, and 8 bases lay outside the gene matches. The germline CDR1 and CDR2 sequences are DFQATT and SNEGSKA (reference sequence). The CDR3 spans 15 residues. CDR3 sequence reads: CSASPGGTANTEAFF. CDR3 coding DNA: TGCAGTGCTAGTCCTGGCGGGACAGCGAACACTGAAGCTTTCTTT.

The chain combines TRBV7-2 with TRBJ1-2; 8 positions match TRBD1. V was pared by 2 bases and J by 4 bases, with 9 bases of the junction left unmatched. Germline-derived CDR1 and CDR2 are SGHTA and FQGNSA. The CDR3 sequence is 16 residues long. The CDR3 sequence is CASSLMVGTGGYGYTF. CDR3 sequence (DNA): TGTGCCAGCAGCTTAATGGTCGGGACAGGTGGCTATGGCTACACCTTC.